This T cell receptor beta chain was sequenced in a study of T cells in women clearing cervical HPV infection. As concerns this clone: The CDR3 end falls 3 residues outside the read, so it is completed with the germline J gene.

The V gene lost 4 bases and the J gene lost 8 bases, with 27 bases spanning the gap. The CDR3 is made up of 18 amino acids. CDR1 and CDR2 (germline): LGHDT, YNNKEL (reference sequence). Measured with immunoSEQ multiplex PCR; TCRdb has only the in-frame clones, and not every one. This sample's table has fewer than 15,000 clones. Sequencing input: blood buffy coat. The sequence was obtained from a woman aged 18 to 75 with a cervical HPV16 infection that either progressed to CIN3+ or cleared (not recorded which). This rearrangement joins TRBV3-1 (or the pseudogene TRBV3-2) to TRBJ2-4; D may be TRBD1 (7 bases). CDR3 bases read: TGTGCCAGCAGCCGGTCCTCGACAGGGTTAGGTAGCGGAGACATT. It codes for CASSRSSTGLGSGDI. The whole CDR3 protein reads CASSRSSTGLGSGDIQYF.